This T cell receptor beta chain was obtained from a study of blood T cell repertoires in COVID-19. The overall study: Specimens from acute and convalescent COVID-19 originated in the United States, Italy and Spain. T cells, B-cell-depleted T cells, or PBMCs supplied cDNA or gDNA.

Germline lookup yields CDR1 SGDLS and CDR2 YYNGEE. The CDR3 runs 15 residues. The ends were cut back, 4 bases at V and 1 base at J, with 13 bases in the middle. The authors' processing: Nucleated cell number was recorded as an estimate derived from reference gene primer amplification. The assay was immunoSEQ multiplex PCR, and TCRdb's table has in-frame clones only and misses some. That table supplies the V and J calls and clone size; D and trimming were determined from the DNA. The sample includes approximately 97,000 clones, roughly 82% seen only once; the top ten take roughly 4%. Material: peripheral blood. The V and J genes are TRBV9 and TRBJ2-3; D is perhaps TRBD1 (5 bases). This clonotype was sampled from a human donor in a cohort sampled during active COVID-19. The CDR3 nucleotides are TGTGCCAGCAGCACCTTCTTGACAGGCACAGATACGCAGTATTTT. Protein product: CASSTFLTGTDTQYF.